These 14 T cell receptor beta chains were all obtained from the same sample, sequenced in a study of blood T cell repertoires in COVID-19. Profiling relied on immunoSEQ multiplex PCR, and the TCRdb table lists in-frame clones only, not all of them. This sample has 100,000 or so clones, with more than 75% found just once. Sequenced sample: peripheral blood. The receptor set was obtained from a man between 50 and 59 years old with active or convalescent COVID-19.

This clone has only a few counts. V is TRBV20-1 and J is TRBJ1-4; D call uncertain. Germline V gene data show CDR1 as DFQATT and CDR2 as SNEGSKA (reference sequence). Trimming removed 3 bases from V and 4 bases from J, with 12 bases in between. This CDR3 region has 14 residues. CDR3 in DNA: TGCAGTGCTAGTTCGGGTACTGGTAATGAAAAACTGTTTTTT. Protein product: CSASSGTGNEKLFF.

The V and J genes are TRBV19 and TRBJ2-2; a weak D match, TRBD2 (7 bases). The CDR3 consists of 16 residues. V dropped 3 bases and J dropped 2 bases, with 13 bases sitting between them. Germline-derived CDR1 and CDR2 are LNHDA and SQIVND (reference sequence). The DNA of the CDR3 is TGTGCCAGTAGTATGGGGGGGCCAAGAAACACCGGGGAGCTGTTTTTT. As protein: CASSMGGPRNTGELFF.

This chain uses TRBV7-2 with TRBJ2-7; 8 bases agree with TRBD1. The CDR3 covers 18 residues. The germline V gene has CDR1 SGHTA and CDR2 FQGNSA. V was clipped by 1 base and J by 4 bases; unmatched bases: 15. CDR3 bases: TGTGCCAGCAGCTTAGGAACATCGACAGGGGCGAGAAGGTACGAGCAGTACTTC. It specifies CASSLGTSTGARRYEQYF.

The chain couples TRBV7-9 to TRBJ1-3; D not certain. The V and J ends lost 1 base and 3 bases respectively, with 10 bases between them. The length of the CDR3 is 15 residues. Germline CDR1 and CDR2: SEHNR and FQNEAQ (reference sequence). The CDR3 nucleotides are TGTGCCAGCAGCTTAGATGGCGGGGTTGGAAACACCATATATTTT. This sequence encodes CASSLDGGVGNTIYF.

CDR3 nucleotide sequence: TGTGCCAGCAGCTTTGGAGGTCATCAGCCCCAGCATTTT. As protein: CASSFGGHQPQHF. The chain is built from TRBV11-2 and TRBJ1-5; unclear D gene. Germline V CDR1 and CDR2: SGHAT, FQNNGV. The CDR3 spans 13 residues. Trimming took 3 bases from V and 5 from J, leaving 8 bases between them.

The V call is TRBV28, the J call TRBJ2-6, with D uncertain. This CDR3 region has 15 residues. CDR1 is MDHEN, CDR2 SYDVKM, per germline. Trimming removed 4 bases from V and 4 bases from J, with 11 bases in between. The DNA for the CDR3 is TGTGCCAGCAGTTCTCCCGCCAGGGGGGCCAACGTCCTGACTTTC. It is translated as CASSSPARGANVLTF.

This clone was seen a handful of times. This sequence joins TRBV4-1 and TRBJ2-7; 8 bases agree with TRBD2. Trimming removed 2 bases from V and 4 bases from J; junction bases left unmatched: 7. CDR3 size: 15 residues. Germline V gives CDR1 MGHRA, CDR2 YSYEKL. The CDR3 loop reads CASSQNPGLGYEQYV. CDR3 nucleotides: TGCGCCAGCAGCCAAAATCCGGGACTAGGATACGAGCAGTACGTC.

This sequence joins TRBV4-1 and TRBJ2-3; perhaps TRBD1 as D (6 bases). The CDR3 has 15 residues. Trimming pared 3 bases from V and 2 bases from J, leaving 12 bases between. CDR1 is MGHRA, CDR2 YSYEKL, per germline. In nucleotides, the CDR3 is TGCGCCAGCAGCCACCGGGACACTATCACAGATACGCAGTATTTT. Amino acids: CASSHRDTITDTQYF.

This chain connects TRBV6-6 to TRBJ1-5, with D possibly matching TRBD1 (6 bases). CDR1 and CDR2 from the germline V gene are MNHNY and SVGAGI (reference sequence). V was shortened by 5 bases and J by 3 bases, with 20 bases between the two germline ends. The CDR3 is made up of 17 amino acids. DNA for the CDR3: TGTGCCAGCAGTCATCACCGGGACATGGATTCCAATCAGCCCCAGCATTTT. The encoded protein is CASSHHRDMDSNQPQHF.

The chain has TRBV11-2 and TRBJ2-5; 7 bases are shared with TRBD1. CDR1 is SGHAT, CDR2 FQNNGV, per germline. The V gene end was trimmed by 6 bases and the J gene end by 0 bases; junction bases not matched to a gene: 1. The CDR3 runs to 13 residues. This CDR3 is CASRQGNQETQYF. The CDR3 DNA reads as TGTGCCAGCAGACAGGGGAACCAAGAGACCCAGTACTTC.

This clone was observed a handful of times. The chain is built from TRBV4-1 and TRBJ2-5, with 12 nucleotides matching TRBD2. The CDR3 has 18 residues. With V trimmed by 0 bases and J by 5 bases, 10 bases remained unmatched. The germline CDR1 and CDR2 sequences are MGHRA and YSYEKL. The CDR3 region is CASSQESPLAGGPETQYF. The CDR3 DNA reads as TGCGCCAGCAGCCAAGAGTCCCCACTAGCGGGGGGCCCGGAGACCCAGTACTTC.

The genes are TRBV6-2 or TRBV6-3 and TRBJ1-5; 9 positions agree with TRBD1. This CDR3 region has 14 residues. Unmatched junction bases numbered 4, after V lost 5 bases and J lost 5 bases. CDR1 and CDR2 (germline): MNHEY, SVGEGT. CDR3 sequence (DNA): TGTGCCAGCAGTAAGACAGGGGGTCATCAGCCCCAGCATTTT. Amino acids: CASSKTGGHQPQHF.

The gene calls are TRBV6-5 and TRBJ2-2; D is possibly TRBD1 (6 bases). Deletions cut 6 bases from V and 2 bases from J, with 13 bases between. From germline, CDR1 is MNHEY and CDR2 SVGAGI. The CDR3 has 15 residues. The CDR3 nucleotides are TGTGCCAGCAGACTCAGGGGACGAAACACCGGGGAGCTGTTTTTT. Its translation is CASRLRGRNTGELFF.

The chain links TRBV29-1 to TRBJ1-2; D is unresolved. This CDR3 is built from 10 residues. Trimming removed 6 bases at V and 5 bases at J, with 7 bases between. CDR1 and CDR2 (germline): SQVTM, ANQGSEA. CDR3 region: CSVESYGYTF. The CDR3 DNA reads TGCAGCGTCGAGTCATATGGCTACACCTTC.